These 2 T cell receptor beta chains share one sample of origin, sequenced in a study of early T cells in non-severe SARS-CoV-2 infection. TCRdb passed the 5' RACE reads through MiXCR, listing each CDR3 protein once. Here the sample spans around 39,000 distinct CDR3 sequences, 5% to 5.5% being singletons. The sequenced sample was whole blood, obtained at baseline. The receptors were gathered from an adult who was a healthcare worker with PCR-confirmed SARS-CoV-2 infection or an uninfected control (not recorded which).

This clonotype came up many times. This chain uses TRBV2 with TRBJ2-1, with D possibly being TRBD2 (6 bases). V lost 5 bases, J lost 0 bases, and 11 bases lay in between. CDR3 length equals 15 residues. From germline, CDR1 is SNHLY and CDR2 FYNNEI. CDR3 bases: TGTGCCAGCAGTACCGGAGGGCCCTCCTACAATGAGCAGTTCTTC. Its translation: CASSTGGPSYNEQFF.

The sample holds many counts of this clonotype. As DNA, the CDR3 is TGTGCCAGCAGCTCGAGGGGACCTTCCTACAATGAGCAGTTCTTC. This encodes CASSSRGPSYNEQFF. The chain combines TRBV28 with TRBJ2-1; D assignment may be TRBD1 or TRBD2 (5 bases each). Germline V lookup: CDR1 MDHEN, CDR2 SYDVKM. This CDR3 spans 15 amino acids. V lost 6 bases, J lost 1 base, and 13 bases lay in between.